This entry lists 32 T cell receptor beta chains sequenced from one sample in a study of regulatory T cells in long-lasting Graves disease. The time point here: newly diagnosed GD, antithyroid drugs for less than 3 months. Preparation of the TCR library used RNA extracted from PBMCs. In building TCR beta libraries, iRepertoire HTBI primers were used together with Arm-PCR of CDR3 regions. TCRdb used MiXCR to reprocess the multiplex PCR reads, holding one entry per CDR3 protein. The sample yields hundreds of thousands of distinct CDR3 sequences, approximately 12% seen once. These data were also reused for a study on T cells in Graves' hyperthyroidism and ophthalmopathy.

Here the sequenced sample was peripheral blood mononuclear cells (PBMCs), taken at new diagnosis, from a patient treated with antithyroid drugs. These receptors were obtained from a man between 25 and 39 years old with Graves disease.

Remarks on this clonotype: This may be a read error, as it is one base from a much larger clone. This chain connects TRBV3-1 to TRBJ1-4; a weak D match, TRBD1 (6 bases). The CDR3 is 14 amino acids. Germline assignment: CDR1 LGHDT and CDR2 YNNKEL (reference sequence). This chain's CDR3 is CASGQDRLLEKLFF. CDR3 coding DNA: TGTGCCAGCGGCCAAGACAGGTTGCTTGAAAAACTGTTTTTT.

This clonotype was found many times. The gene calls are TRBV28 and TRBJ1-3, with unresolved D. The CDR3 covers 12 residues. The germline CDR1 and CDR2 sequences are MDHEN and SYDVKM. The ends were cut back, 7 bases at V and 4 bases at J, with 8 bases in the middle. CDR3 nucleotide sequence: TGTGCCAGCAATGAGAGGGGAAACACCATATATTTT. This gives the protein CASNERGNTIYF. Full variable domain (remainder filled in from reference TRBV28 and TRBJ1-3): DVKVTQSSRYLVKRTGEKVFLECVQDMDHENMFWYRQDPGLGLRLIYFSYDVKMKEKGDIPEGYSVSREKKERFSLILESASTNQTSMYLCASNERGNTIYFGEGSWLTVV.

This clonotype was seen a few times. This chain joins TRBV18 and TRBJ1-2, with TRBD1 as a possible D gene (6 bases). The CDR3 contains 17 residues. V was trimmed by 2 bases and J by 6 bases, leaving 22 bases between them. Germline values: CDR1 KGHSH, CDR2 LQKENI. CDR3 nucleotide sequence: TGTGCCAGCTCACCAAGGGCAGGGGAGGCTGCACGTGATGGCTACACCTTC. This encodes CASSPRAGEAARDGYTF. The full variable domain, with the rest looked up from reference TRBV18 and TRBJ1-2, is NAGVMQNPRHLVRRRGQEARLRCSPMKGHSHVYWYRQLPEEGLKFMVYLQKENIIDESGMPKERFSAEFPKEGPSILRIQQVVRGDSAAYFCASSPRAGEAARDGYTFGSGTRLTVV.

In its sample, this clonotype was seen a few times. The rearrangement links TRBV18 to TRBJ1-4, with D uncertain. V was shortened by 3 bases and J by 7 bases, with 15 bases between the two germline ends. Germline CDR1 KGHSH, CDR2 LQKENI. CDR3 length: 15 amino acids. The CDR3 loop reads CASSPFKWVGEKLFF. The CDR3 DNA reads as TGTGCCAGCTCACCTTTTAAATGGGTGGGTGAAAAACTGTTTTTT. The full variable domain, rest sourced from reference TRBV18 and TRBJ1-4, is NAGVMQNPRHLVRRRGQEARLRCSPMKGHSHVYWYRQLPEEGLKFMVYLQKENIIDESGMPKERFSAEFPKEGPSILRIQQVVRGDSAAYFCASSPFKWVGEKLFFGSGTQLSVL.

This clonotype was detected ten times or more. V is TRBV2 and J is TRBJ2-3; TRBD2 aligns across 7 bases. After removal of 3 bases from V and 2 bases from J, the junction contained 8 bases not matched to a gene. CDR1 is SNHLY, CDR2 FYNNEI, per germline. This CDR3 is 16 amino acids long. CDR3 nucleotides: TGTGCCAGCAGTGATAAGCGGGGAGCTTTCACAGATACGCAGTATTTT. Translation: CASSDKRGAFTDTQYF.

J is TRBJ2-7 and V is TRBV4-1; D might be TRBD1 (8 bases). The CDR3 consists of 14 residues. Germline values: CDR1 MGHRA, CDR2 YSYEKL. Trimming left V 4 bases short and J 5 bases short, with 15 bases between. This chain's CDR3 is CASSLRQGRDEQYF. CDR3 DNA: TGCGCCAGCAGCCTTCGACAGGGGAGGGACGAGCAGTACTTC.

This clonotype was found many times. This sequence joins TRBV12-3 or TRBV12-4 and TRBJ1-1, with D perhaps TRBD1 (5 bases). Trimming shortened V by 7 bases and J by 0 bases, and 12 bases separated the two germline ends. The CDR3 loop spans 14 amino acids. CDR3 sequence reads: CASNAGTMNTEAFF. The CDR3 nucleotides read TGTGCCAGCAACGCAGGGACCATGAACACTGAAGCTTTCTTT.

The chain links TRBV5-1 to TRBJ2-7; TRBD1 might be the D (6 bases). The germline V and J ends were trimmed by 4 bases and 2 bases, with 10 bases remaining between them. Germline CDR1 reads SGHRS; CDR2 reads YFSETQ. The CDR3 contains 13 residues. The chain's CDR3 is CASSPDRAYEQYF. In DNA form, the CDR3 reads TGCGCCAGCAGCCCGGACAGAGCCTACGAGCAGTACTTC.

The V gene is TRBV25-1, the J gene TRBJ1-6; D possibly corresponds to TRBD1 (5 bases). Germline CDR1 MGHDK, CDR2 SYGVNS. The CDR3 has 13 residues. Trimming cost V 2 bases and J 9 bases, with 8 bases left between them. For the CDR3, the DNA is TGTGCCAGCAGTGAAGGCGGGGCTTCACCCCTCCACTTT. Translating gives CASSEGGASPLHF.

Only a few counts were recorded for this clonotype. The J gene is TRBJ1-2, the V gene TRBV3-1, with D possibly being TRBD1 (6 bases). The germline CDR1 and CDR2 sequences are LGHDT and YNNKEL (reference sequence). V shed 1 base and J shed 3 bases, with 12 bases lying between them. CDR3 length: 15 residues. The CDR3 reads CASSQVKGGHYGYTF. The CDR3 DNA reads TGTGCCAGCAGCCAAGTAAAGGGGGGACACTATGGCTACACCTTC.

This clonotype was counted ten times or more. V and J are TRBV11-2 and TRBJ2-7, with D possibly being TRBD1 (6 bases). CDR1 SGHAT and CDR2 FQNNGV come from the germline V gene. The V gene lost 0 bases and the J gene lost 0 bases, with 18 bases spanning the gap. The CDR3 contains 18 residues. CDR3 region: CASSLESGVGVSSYEQYF. The CDR3 DNA sequence: TGTGCCAGCAGCTTAGAATCAGGGGTCGGGGTATCCTCCTACGAGCAGTACTTC. Filled out from reference TRBV11-2 and TRBJ2-7, the complete variable domain reads EAGVAQSPRYKIIEKRQSVAFWCNPISGHATLYWYQQILGQGPKLLIQFQNNGVVDDSQLPKDRFSAERLKGVDSTLKIQPAKLEDSAVYLCASSLESGVGVSSYEQYFGPGTRLTVT.

This chain connects TRBV18 to TRBJ2-3; 8 nucleotides agree with TRBD1. Trimming removed 0 bases from V and 7 bases from J; junction bases left unmatched: 9. The CDR3 is made up of 16 amino acids. Germline CDR1 reads KGHSH; CDR2 reads LQKENI. The CDR3 nucleotides are TGTGCCAGCTCACCACCGGGGGACAGGACGACAAATACGCAGTATTTT. It translates to CASSPPGDRTTNTQYF.

There are many counts of this clonotype. V is TRBV28 and J is TRBJ2-4; D remains ambiguous. This CDR3 spans 16 amino acids. In germline, CDR1 is MDHEN, CDR2 SYDVKM. The V and J ends lost 7 bases and 0 bases respectively, with 16 bases between them. The CDR3 here is CASNEHPNLAKNIQYF. The CDR3 DNA reads as TGTGCCAGCAACGAACATCCTAATCTAGCCAAAAACATTCAGTACTTC.

This clonotype was seen only a few times. The chain employs TRBV20-1 and TRBJ1-2; tentatively, D is TRBD1 (6 bases). This CDR3 region has 17 residues. The V and J ends lost 6 bases and 0 bases respectively, with 23 bases between them. Germline assignment: CDR1 DFQATT and CDR2 SNEGSKA (reference sequence). DNA for the CDR3: TGCAGTGCCAATATCCCGGGACAAACCACCACTAACTATGGCTACACCTTC. Amino acids: CSANIPGQTTTNYGYTF.

This clonotype was seen repeatedly, ten times or more. The gene calls are TRBV7-9 and TRBJ2-1, with TRBD2 identical over 11 bases. Unmatched junction bases numbered 5, after V lost 8 bases and J lost 5 bases. Germline assignment: CDR1 SEHNR and CDR2 FQNEAQ (reference sequence). This CDR3 comprises 14 residues. DNA of the CDR3: TGTGCCAGCCACCGACTAGCGGGGCACAATGAGCAGTTCTTC. Translating gives CASHRLAGHNEQFF. The variable domain in full, completed from reference TRBV7-9 and TRBJ2-1, reads DTGVSQNPRHKITKRGQNVTFRCDPISEHNRLYWYRQTLGQGPEFLTYFQNEAQLEKSRLLSDRFSAERPKGSFSTLEIQRTEQGDSAMYLCASHRLAGHNEQFFGPGTRLTVL.

This clonotype was seen at least ten times. The rearrangement uses TRBV13 and TRBJ2-2; 12 nucleotides line up with TRBD2. The germline V gene has CDR1 PRHDT and CDR2 FYEKMQ (reference sequence). V trimming: 4 bases; J trimming: 3 bases; junction bases outside the gene matches: 3. This CDR3 has 16 residues. The CDR3 sequence: CASSSRLAGDTGELFF. The CDR3 nucleotides read TGTGCCAGCAGCTCCCGACTAGCGGGAGACACCGGGGAGCTGTTTTTT.

This chain links TRBV5-1 with TRBJ1-1; the D is unclear. Germline V gene data show CDR1 as SGHRS and CDR2 as YFSETQ. Between the trimmed V and J ends, which lost 0 bases and 4 bases, there was a span of 13 bases. The CDR3 extends over 15 amino acids. The CDR3 sequence is CASSLGTWDGTEAFF. CDR3 coding DNA: TGCGCCAGCAGCTTGGGTACTTGGGATGGCACTGAAGCTTTCTTT.

This clonotype was recorded at least ten times. J is TRBJ2-7 and V is TRBV5-1; D uncertain. The V gene lost 4 bases and the J gene lost 5 bases, with 10 bases spanning the gap. Germline CDR1 and CDR2: SGHRS and YFSETQ. The length of the CDR3 is 12 residues. CDR3 sequence (DNA): TGCGCCAGCAGCCCCCGACAAAACGAGCAGTACTTC. Translating gives CASSPRQNEQYF.

This clonotype was detected many times. The rearrangement uses TRBV30 and TRBJ1-1, with no clear D. V was pared by 0 bases and J by 10 bases, with 9 bases between. CDR3 length: 11 residues. Germline V gene lookup returns CDR1 GTSNPN and CDR2 SVGIG (reference sequence). The CDR3 coding sequence is TGTGCCTGGAGTGTAGACAACCCAGCTTTCTTT. Amino acid sequence: CAWSVDNPAFF.

CDR3 protein: CASSLVQFSGSHNEQFF. The DNA for the CDR3 is TGTGCCAGCAGCTTAGTTCAGTTTAGCGGGAGTCACAATGAGCAGTTCTTC. The rearrangement joins TRBV11-2 to TRBJ2-1, with 9 positions matching TRBD2. CDR1 SGHAT and CDR2 FQNNGV come from the germline V gene. The CDR3 contains 17 residues. The trim removed 1 base at V and 5 bases at J, leaving 9 bases unmatched.

This clonotype showed up many times. This chain links TRBV20-1 with TRBJ2-7, with D perhaps TRBD1 or TRBD2 (6 bases each). There are 14 residues in the CDR3. From germline, CDR1 is DFQATT and CDR2 SNEGSKA (reference sequence). V shed 6 bases and J shed 4 bases, with 19 bases lying between them. In DNA form, the CDR3 reads TGCAGTGCACCCCCAGGACGGGGGCAGTACGAGCAGTACTTC. Its translation: CSAPPGRGQYEQYF.

This clonotype appeared a few times. This chain links TRBV30 with TRBJ2-7, with 10 bases lining up with TRBD2. Germline V gene lookup returns CDR1 GTSNPN and CDR2 SVGIG (reference sequence). The ends lost 5 bases at V and 4 bases at J; junction bases unmatched: 5. The CDR3 loop spans 13 amino acids. The CDR3 DNA reads TGTGCCTGGGGAGGACTAGCGGCATACGAGCAGTACTTC. This gives the protein CAWGGLAAYEQYF.

This clonotype turned up a few times. The chain couples TRBV7-9 to TRBJ1-6, with D possibly matching TRBD1 (5 bases). V dropped 1 base and J dropped 5 bases, with 9 bases sitting between them. Germline CDR1 SEHNR, CDR2 FQNEAQ (reference sequence). The length of the CDR3 is 15 residues. CDR3 region: CASSLGGRDNSPLHF. In nucleotides, the CDR3 is TGTGCCAGCAGCTTAGGCGGCAGGGATAATTCACCCCTCCACTTT.

This clonotype was observed at least ten times. The V and J genes are TRBV18 and TRBJ2-1; 9 nucleotides agree with TRBD2. V dropped 1 base and J dropped 5; count of bases not matched to a gene: 3. The CDR3 covers 15 residues. Per germline, CDR1 KGHSH and CDR2 LQKENI. CDR3 residues: CASSPQGLANNEQFF. As DNA, the CDR3 is TGTGCCAGCTCACCACAGGGACTAGCCAACAATGAGCAGTTCTTC.

This clonotype was counted at least ten times. The genes are TRBV20-1 and TRBJ1-5, with unresolved D. CDR1 DFQATT and CDR2 SNEGSKA come from the germline V gene (reference sequence). The CDR3 is 12 amino acids. The V end was cut by 7 bases, the J end by 2 bases, with 9 bases between. CDR3 protein: CSVGTGNQPQHF. In DNA, the CDR3 is TGCAGTGTTGGTACAGGCAATCAGCCCCAGCATTTT.

This clonotype was counted ten times or more. The chain combines TRBV20-1 with TRBJ2-5; D ambiguous. CDR3 length: 15 amino acids. The V end lost 0 bases, the J end lost 5 bases, and 16 bases lay between the germline ends. CDR1 and CDR2 (germline): DFQATT, SNEGSKA (reference sequence). The CDR3 loop reads CSARDELGFQETQYF. For the CDR3, the DNA is TGCAGTGCTAGAGATGAACTGGGGTTTCAGGAGACCCAGTACTTC.

This clonotype was seen repeatedly, ten times or more. The V gene is TRBV7-9, the J gene TRBJ1-1; TRBD1 agrees at 7 bases. Trimming took 4 bases from V and 4 from J; bases not matched to a gene: 18. The V gene's germline CDR1 is SEHNR and CDR2 FQNEAQ (reference sequence). The CDR3 is made up of 18 amino acids. In DNA form, the CDR3 reads TGTGCCAGCAGCTACTCCTCGTCATACAGGGGTTGGGGCACTGAAGCTTTCTTT. Its translation is CASSYSSSYRGWGTEAFF.

In this sample, this clonotype turned up many times. The chain combines TRBV2 with TRBJ2-1; 8 nucleotides line up with TRBD2. This CDR3 comprises 15 residues. V dropped 5 bases and J dropped 3; count of bases not matched to a gene: 6. Germline-derived CDR1 and CDR2 are SNHLY and FYNNEI. CDR3 in amino acids: CASSRAGVVYNEQFF. CDR3 sequence (DNA): TGTGCCAGCAGTCGAGCGGGAGTGGTCTACAATGAGCAGTTCTTC.

The chain combines TRBV4-1 with TRBJ2-1; possibly TRBD2 for D (5 bases). V gave up 1 base and J gave up 4 bases, with 11 bases separating them. Germline loops: CDR1 MGHRA, CDR2 YSYEKL. The CDR3 has 15 amino acids. The CDR3 DNA sequence: TGCGCCAGCAGCCAAGTCGCTAGCAGATACAATGAGCAGTTCTTC. Its translation: CASSQVASRYNEQFF.

The sample holds one count of this clonotype. A junction end diverges from the germline sequence, so it may reflect a read error. The chain carries TRBV9 and TRBJ2-7; the match to TRBD2 covers 7 bases. This CDR3 spans 16 amino acids. Germline loops: CDR1 SGDLS, CDR2 YYNGEE. This chain's CDR3 is CASSMRTSASTYEQYF. CDR3 nucleotide sequence: TGCGCCAGCAGCATGCGAACTAGCGCCAGTACCTACGAGCAGTACTTC.

As to this clonotype: It is likely a read error: a sequence one base away is far more abundant. The CDR3 carries no conserved terminal phenylalanine or tryptophan, so it likely arises from a read error. The V gene is TRBV29-1, the J gene TRBJ2-1; tentative D call: TRBD2 (5 bases). The CDR3 has 13 residues. Germline-derived CDR1 and CDR2 are SQVTM and ANQGSEA. V was shortened by 6 bases and J by 0 bases, with 9 bases between the two germline ends. Here the CDR3 DNA reads TGCAGCGTGGGTGGGAGCTCCTACAATGAGCAGTTCCTC. Its protein product is CSVGGSSYNEQFL.

This clonotype was recorded at least ten times. This sequence joins TRBV6-1 and TRBJ2-7; the D call may be TRBD1 or TRBD2 (5 bases each). The V end lost 10 bases, the J end lost 7 bases, and 14 bases lay between the germline ends. The CDR3 runs to 11 residues. Germline V gene sequence: CDR1 MNHNS, CDR2 SASEGT. The DNA of the CDR3 is TGTGCCACTTCAAATGGGGGTGAGCAGTACTTC. Translation: CATSNGGEQYF.